The 8 T cell receptor beta chains below were found in one sample sequenced in a study of shared clonotypes between healthy human individuals. Naive CD8 cells lacked CD45RO, underwent positive selection for CCR7 and left out terminally differentiated effector memory CD45RA+ cells. The assay was immunoSEQ multiplex PCR, and TCRdb's table has in-frame clones only and misses some. The data show under 2,000,000 clones, about 95% seen once. What was sequenced was naive CD8+ T cells sorted from blood. Receptors were obtained from a young man in good health.

The rearrangement uses TRBV5-1 and TRBJ2-7; D is perhaps TRBD2 (6 bases). The CDR3 sequence is 14 residues long. Per the germline V gene, CDR1 is SGHRS and CDR2 is YFSETQ. V lost 4 bases and J lost 3, with 14 bases in between. The CDR3 sequence: CASSPFDGGYEQYF. The CDR3 coding sequence is TGCGCCAGCAGCCCCTTTGACGGGGGCTACGAGCAGTACTTC. The full variable domain, with the rest looked up from reference TRBV5-1 and TRBJ2-7, is KAGVTQTPRYLIKTRGQQVTLSCSPISGHRSVSWYQQTPGQGLQFLFEYFSETQRNKGNFPGRFSGRQFSNSRSEMNVSTLELGDSALYLCASSPFDGGYEQYFGPGTRLTVT.

In regard to this clone: Other DNA sequences from this sample encode an identical CDR3 as well. The CDR3 bases are TGTGCCAGCAGCTCCTCCCAAGAGACCCAGTACTTC. The encoded protein is CASSSSQETQYF. The chain links TRBV7-9 to TRBJ2-5; D is undetermined. CDR1 is SEHNR and CDR2 is FQNEAQ in the germline V gene (reference sequence). This CDR3 comprises 12 residues. Trimming took off 4 bases at V and 1 base at J, with 4 bases between the two ends.

The chain joins TRBV9 to TRBJ1-1; 7 bases match TRBD1. The V gene's germline CDR1 is SGDLS and CDR2 YYNGEE. CDR3 length: 18 residues. V lost 0 bases to trimming and J lost 3 bases; unmatched junction nucleotides: 14. DNA of the CDR3: TGTGCCAGCAGCGTAGAGGCCGTACTTCGACAGGGCGACACTGAAGCTTTCTTT. It specifies CASSVEAVLRQGDTEAFF.

The rearrangement links TRBV6-5 to TRBJ2-1; D might be TRBD2 (5 bases). V was pared by 2 bases and J by 7 bases, with 18 bases between. The V gene's germline CDR1 is MNHEY and CDR2 SVGAGI. This CDR3 has 16 residues. Here the CDR3 DNA reads TGTGCCAGCAGTTACGCTTTCCCGGGGTACGGGAATGAGCAGTTCTTC. As protein: CASSYAFPGYGNEQFF.

In regard to this clone: Distinct nucleotide sequences in the sample also encode this CDR3. The chain employs TRBV29-1 and TRBJ2-1; 7 positions match TRBD2. The CDR3 length is 13 residues. The V and J ends lost 4 bases and 0 bases, in that order; junction bases with no gene match: 0. Per germline, CDR1 SQVTM and CDR2 ANQGSEA. The CDR3 DNA follows: TGCAGCGTTGCGGGGGGCTCCTACAATGAGCAGTTCTTC. As protein: CSVAGGSYNEQFF.

This chain joins TRBV27 and TRBJ2-1; D not certain. The V gene lost 4 bases and the J gene lost 8 bases, with 12 bases spanning the gap. The CDR3 length is 13 residues. Germline V gene lookup returns CDR1 MNHEY and CDR2 SMNVEV (reference sequence). CDR3 protein: CASSWAGGDEQFF. DNA of the CDR3: TGTGCCAGCAGTTGGGCCGGTGGGGATGAGCAGTTCTTC.

The chain has TRBV20-1 and TRBJ2-3; D remains ambiguous. The CDR3 contains 11 residues. Germline V gene data show CDR1 as DFQATT and CDR2 as SNEGSKA (reference sequence). V lost 3 bases, J lost 3 bases, and 4 bases lay in between. CDR3 protein: CSASKTDTQYF. The CDR3 nucleotides are TGCAGTGCTAGCAAAACAGATACGCAGTATTTT.

Turning to this clone: Other DNA sequences within the sample encode an identical CDR3. This chain joins TRBV27 and TRBJ2-3; possibly TRBD2 for D (6 bases). Germline lookup yields CDR1 MNHEY and CDR2 SMNVEV (reference sequence). The CDR3 is made up of 14 amino acids. V lost 6 bases and J lost 2, with 12 bases in between. CDR3 amino acids: CASSHRDSTDTQYF. CDR3 sequence (DNA): TGTGCCAGCAGCCACCGGGACTCCACAGATACGCAGTATTTT.